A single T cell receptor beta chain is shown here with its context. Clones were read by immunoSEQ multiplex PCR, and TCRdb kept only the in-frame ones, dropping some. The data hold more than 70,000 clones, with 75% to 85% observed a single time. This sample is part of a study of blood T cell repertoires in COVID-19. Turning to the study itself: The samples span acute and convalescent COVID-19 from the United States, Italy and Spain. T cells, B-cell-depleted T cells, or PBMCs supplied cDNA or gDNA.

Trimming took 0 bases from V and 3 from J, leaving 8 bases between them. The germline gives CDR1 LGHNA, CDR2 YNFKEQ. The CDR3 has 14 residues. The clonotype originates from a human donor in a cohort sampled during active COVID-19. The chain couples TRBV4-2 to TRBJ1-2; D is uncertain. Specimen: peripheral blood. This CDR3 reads CASSQDRTDYGYTF. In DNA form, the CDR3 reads TGTGCCAGCAGCCAAGATAGAACAGACTATGGCTACACCTTC.